The 25 T cell receptor beta chains below were found in one sample sequenced in a study of blood T cell repertoires in COVID-19. Sequencing was performed with immunoSEQ multiplex PCR; in TCRdb, only in-frame clones are kept and a portion is missing. The data contain 80,000 to 100,000 clones, around 72% of them singletons. The specimen sequenced was peripheral blood. These receptors all stem from a man between 65 and 85 years old with COVID-19, enrolled during active disease.

This clone was recorded a few times. The rearrangement links TRBV9 to TRBJ2-2; a possible D gene is TRBD2 (6 bases). The germline V gene has CDR1 SGDLS and CDR2 YYNGEE. Trimming cost V 4 bases and J 3 bases, with 16 bases left between them. CDR3 size: 16 residues. The CDR3 protein is CASSTTSGWDTGELFF. Written as DNA, the CDR3 is TGTGCCAGCAGCACGACTAGTGGGTGGGACACCGGGGAGCTGTTTTTT.

In DNA, the CDR3 is TGTGCCAGTAGTGCACCGGGACTAGAAAAGGAGCAGTACTTC. Residues: CASSAPGLEKEQYF. The rearrangement uses TRBV19 and TRBJ2-7, with TRBD2 identical over 8 bases. The germline gives CDR1 LNHDA, CDR2 SQIVND (reference sequence). CDR3 size: 14 residues. V gave up 5 bases and J gave up 7 bases; unmatched junction bases: 10.

The chain carries TRBV5-1 and TRBJ2-1; possible D gene TRBD2, 6 bases. CDR3 size: 14 residues. The V gene lost 4 bases and the J gene lost 0 bases, with 8 bases spanning the gap. The germline V gene encodes CDR1 SGHRS and CDR2 YFSETQ. The CDR3 sequence is CASSVGSSYNEQFF. The CDR3 DNA reads TGCGCCAGCAGCGTCGGGAGCTCCTACAATGAGCAGTTCTTC.

The chain employs TRBV28 and TRBJ2-2; 14 nucleotides line up with TRBD2. Looked up from germline, CDR1 is MDHEN and CDR2 is SYDVKM. There are 19 residues in the CDR3. After removal of 5 bases from V and 5 bases from J, the junction contained 13 bases not matched to a gene. The CDR3 here is CASSVMRLAGGPRTGELFF. DNA for the CDR3: TGTGCCAGCAGTGTAATGCGACTAGCGGGAGGGCCGAGGACCGGGGAGCTGTTTTTT.

The CDR3 DNA sequence: TGTGCCAGCAGTGAATTAACGAATTCGGGGCGGGAGTCCGCGTTTTTT. This translates into CASSELTNSGRESAFF. V gene TRBV6-1 combines with J gene TRBJ1-4, with D tentatively TRBD1 (5 bases). The germline V gene encodes CDR1 MNHNS and CDR2 SASEGT. The CDR3 is 16 amino acids. V was clipped by 2 bases and J by 16 bases, with 26 bases between them.

V usage is TRBV28 and J usage is TRBJ2-1; 7 positions match TRBD2. V dropped 3 bases and J dropped 2; count of bases not matched to a gene: 13. The CDR3 contains 18 residues. CDR1 and CDR2 from the germline V gene are MDHEN and SYDVKM. CDR3 bases: TGTGCCAGCAGTTTGCTAGGTAGGCGGGGGAAAGCCTACAATGAGCAGTTCTTC. Residues: CASSLLGRRGKAYNEQFF. Filled out from reference TRBV28 and TRBJ2-1, the complete variable domain reads DVKVTQSSRYLVKRTGEKVFLECVQDMDHENMFWYRQDPGLGLRLIYFSYDVKMKEKGDIPEGYSVSREKKERFSLILESASTNQTSMYLCASSLLGRRGKAYNEQFFGPGTRLTVL.

V and J are TRBV7-2 and TRBJ2-5; unclear D gene. The CDR3 is 12 residues long. Trimming removed 2 bases from V and 4 bases from J, with 5 bases in between. Germline lookup yields CDR1 SGHTA and CDR2 FQGNSA. For the CDR3, the DNA is TGTGCCAGCAGCTTAACATTAGAGACCCAGTACTTC. Amino acids: CASSLTLETQYF.

The chain has TRBV4-3 and TRBJ2-6, with TRBD2 as a possible D gene (5 bases). The length of the CDR3 is 18 residues. V was cut by 4 bases and J by 4 bases, with 20 bases left in between. Germline V CDR1 and CDR2: LGHNA, YSLEER. Written as DNA, the CDR3 is TGCGCCAGCAGCCCTCGGTCTAGCTGGATGACGGGGGCCAACGTCCTGACTTTC. It yields the protein CASSPRSSWMTGANVLTF.

A few counts support this clone. This chain joins TRBV7-3 and TRBJ2-2, with a possible D match to TRBD1 (5 bases). The germline gives CDR1 SGHTA, CDR2 FQGTGA. Trimming took 2 bases from V and 0 from J, leaving 7 bases between them. CDR3 size: 15 residues. The CDR3 loop reads CASSLQGSNTGELFF. For the CDR3, the DNA is TGTGCCAGCAGCTTACAGGGTTCGAACACCGGGGAGCTGTTTTTT.

V is TRBV28 and J is TRBJ2-2; D call uncertain. CDR3 size: 18 residues. The V end lost 6 bases, the J end lost 0 bases, and 20 bases lay between the germline ends. Germline CDR1 and CDR2: MDHEN and SYDVKM. In nucleotides, the CDR3 is TGTGCCAGCAGATCCCATCCGGGTAGCTCCACGAACACCGGGGAGCTGTTTTTT. Protein: CASRSHPGSSTNTGELFF.

The sample holds a few counts of this clone. V usage is TRBV4-3 and J usage is TRBJ2-7; D is uncertain. The CDR3 is 13 residues long. CDR1 is LGHNA, CDR2 YSLEER, per germline. V shed 0 bases and J shed 0 bases, with 3 bases lying between them. The CDR3 sequence: CASSQDHSYEQYF. DNA for the CDR3: TGCGCCAGCAGCCAAGACCACTCCTACGAGCAGTACTTC.

V is TRBV6-2 or TRBV6-3 and J is TRBJ1-6; 8 positions match TRBD1. Losses at the gene ends were 6 bases for V and 6 bases for J; bases not matched to a gene: 7. Germline V gene lookup returns CDR1 MNHEY and CDR2 SVGEGT. This CDR3 is built from 15 residues. For the CDR3, the DNA is TGTGCCAGCAGCCTCTCCGACAGGGGTAATTCACCCCTCCACTTT. This sequence encodes CASSLSDRGNSPLHF.

V and J are TRBV21-1 and TRBJ2-5; TRBD1 is the table's D call and was not checked against the DNA. TRBV21-1 is a pseudogene segment. The CDR3 extends over 14 amino acids. The CDR3 loop is CASSKVTVQETQYF. For the CDR3, the DNA is TGTGCCAGCAGCAAGGTTACAGTCCAAGAGACCCAGTACTTC.

V is TRBV9 and J is TRBJ2-1; 10 nucleotides agree with TRBD2. Germline loops: CDR1 SGDLS, CDR2 YYNGEE. V gave up 4 bases and J gave up 8 bases; unmatched junction bases: 12. The length of the CDR3 is 16 residues. CDR3 loop: CASSLGTSGMLDEQFF. In nucleotides, the CDR3 is TGTGCCAGCAGCCTCGGCACTAGCGGGATGCTGGATGAGCAGTTCTTC.

The chain uses TRBV3-1 (or the pseudogene TRBV3-2) and TRBJ1-2; D may be TRBD1 (6 bases). Germline lookup yields CDR1 LGHDT and CDR2 YNNKEL (reference sequence). Trimming stripped 3 bases from V and 0 bases from J, with 11 bases between. The CDR3 totals 15 residues. The CDR3 here is CASSHRGPANYGYTF. CDR3 DNA: TGTGCCAGCAGCCACAGGGGCCCAGCTAACTATGGCTACACCTTC.

This chain joins TRBV6-5 and TRBJ2-3; 11 bases align to TRBD2. Germline V lookup: CDR1 MNHEY, CDR2 SVGAGI. This CDR3 spans 12 amino acids. CDR3 protein: CASGRDTDTQYF. The CDR3 coding sequence is TGTGCTAGCGGGAGGGATACAGATACGCAGTATTTT.

V usage is TRBV3-1 (or the pseudogene TRBV3-2) and J usage is TRBJ2-3; tentative D call: TRBD2 (6 bases). The ends were cut back, 0 bases at V and 5 bases at J, with 21 bases in the middle. The CDR3 covers 18 residues. CDR1 and CDR2 from the germline V gene are LGHDT and YNNKEL (reference sequence). Here the CDR3 reads CASSQDSIGGPRGDTQYF. The CDR3 DNA is TGTGCCAGCAGCCAAGATTCGATCGGGGGACCGCGGGGAGATACGCAGTATTTT.

The rearrangement links TRBV7-2 to TRBJ2-3, with 9 bases fitting TRBD1. This CDR3 is built from 19 residues. The V segment lost 6 bases and the J segment 5 bases; nucleotides outside the gene matches: 21. The germline V gene encodes CDR1 SGHTA and CDR2 FQGNSA. The CDR3 region has the DNA TGTGCCAGCAGTTACCCCCGGGACAGGGTGTTGTTGGGGGGAGATACGCAGTATTTT. This gives the protein CASSYPRDRVLLGGDTQYF.

The J gene is TRBJ1-2, the V gene TRBV28; 7 bases agree with TRBD1. After removal of 8 bases from V and 1 base from J, the junction contained 4 bases not matched to a gene. CDR3 length: 13 amino acids. The V gene's germline CDR1 is MDHEN and CDR2 SYDVKM. In DNA form, the CDR3 reads TGTGCCAGCGCCCAGGGGGGTAACTATGGCTACACCTTC. This encodes CASAQGGNYGYTF.

CDR3 region: CASSSSTSGSYNEQFF. The CDR3 nucleotides read TGTGCCAGCAGTTCCTCGACTAGCGGGAGTTACAATGAGCAGTTCTTC. The chain is built from TRBV6-5 and TRBJ2-1; 12 positions match TRBD2. The CDR3 contains 16 residues. From germline, CDR1 is MNHEY and CDR2 SVGAGI. With 4 bases clipped from V and 4 bases from J, the junction kept 5 bases outside the gene matches.

The chain carries TRBV5-6 and TRBJ2-5; D is perhaps TRBD2 (5 bases). V lost 2 bases and J 6 bases, leaving 20 bases between the germline ends. The germline CDR1 and CDR2 sequences are SGHDT and YYEEEE. The CDR3 spans 16 residues. CDR3 in amino acids: CASSFFAGERRKTQYF. The CDR3 bases are TGTGCCAGCAGCTTTTTTGCTGGGGAGAGGAGAAAGACCCAGTACTTC.

In its sample, this clone was seen a few times. The chain joins TRBV3-1 (or the pseudogene TRBV3-2) to TRBJ1-4, with D possibly TRBD1 on 6 matching bases. CDR1 LGHDT and CDR2 YNNKEL come from the germline V gene (reference sequence). The CDR3 length is 14 residues. V was trimmed by 4 bases and J by 7 bases, leaving 13 bases between them. The CDR3 loop is CASSLGARGEKLFF. CDR3 coding DNA: TGTGCCAGCAGCCTAGGGGCCAGGGGTGAAAAACTGTTTTTT.

The CDR3 DNA reads as TGTGCCAGCACAAGCATTGACAGTTATCAGCCCCAGCATTTT. As protein: CASTSIDSYQPQHF. The V and J genes are TRBV6-6 and TRBJ1-5; weak D call: TRBD1 (5 bases). V was shortened by 7 bases and J by 5 bases, with 15 bases between the two germline ends. CDR3 length: 14 residues. Germline loops: CDR1 MNHNY, CDR2 SVGAGI (reference sequence).

The sample holds one count of this clone. This chain joins TRBV5-1 and TRBJ1-2; a possible D gene is TRBD1 (5 bases). This CDR3 spans 15 amino acids. Deletions cut 0 bases from V and 4 bases from J, with 13 bases between. Germline V CDR1 and CDR2: SGHRS, YFSETQ. CDR3 sequence reads: CASSLASQGPYGYTF. DNA of the CDR3: TGCGCCAGCAGCTTGGCCTCGCAGGGCCCCTATGGCTACACCTTC.

The V gene is TRBV29-1, the J gene TRBJ1-3; D is undetermined. The V end was cut by 4 bases, the J end by 4 bases, with 20 bases between. The CDR3 consists of 16 residues. The germline CDR1 and CDR2 sequences are SQVTM and ANQGSEA. This chain's CDR3 is CSVVPFDAGRGNTIYF. DNA for the CDR3: TGCAGCGTTGTCCCTTTCGACGCGGGTAGAGGAAACACCATATATTTT.